Listed here is a single T cell receptor beta chain. Its antigen is undetermined. These data belong to a study of T cell responses to AZD1222 COVID-19 vaccine. Study-wide findings and caveats: Epitopes outside B.1.351 and B.1.1.7 mutated regions reportedly drew nearly half of spike TCRs. Clonal diversity was possibly underestimated; the donors were predominantly white British and more often female.

V was pared by 5 bases and J by 6 bases, with 14 bases between. This CDR3 spans 13 amino acids. CDR1 is SNHLY, CDR2 FYNNEI, per germline. The repertoire was sequenced with immunoSEQ multiplex PCR; TCRdb's copy has only in-frame clones and lacks some. The sample gives tens of thousands of clones, about four fifths of which show up once; roughly 5.4% is in the top ten. The chain recombines TRBV2 with TRBJ2-7; no reliable D call. This TCR was recovered from an adult in good health. Specimen: peripheral blood, collected on day 0 of AZD1222 vaccination. CDR3 sequence: CASSTSPYLEQYF. The CDR3 coding sequence is TGTGCCAGCAGTACCTCCCCCTACCTCGAGCAGTACTTC.